This TCR beta chain came from a study of siplizumab effects on memory and regulatory T cells. Study results and limitations: Roughly 75-97% of proliferating CD4+ or CD8+ clones lacked a naive or memory phenotype that could be assigned. Naive T cells seemed more diverse than memory cells and seemed major alloresponse contributors. Siplizumab cultures yielded proliferating Tregs whose suppressive function was not confirmed.

Turning to this clone: Its antigen remains unidentified.

Germline CDR1 and CDR2: MGHRA and YSYEKL. V shed 1 base and J 5 bases; nucleotides not matched to a gene: 18. This CDR3 comprises 19 residues. It was approximately 9.6 x 10^4 TCR templates that were assayed per sample. Sequencing was performed with immunoSEQ multiplex PCR; in TCRdb, only in-frame clones are kept and a portion is missing. The sample consists of about 120,000 clones, about 94% of them appearing once. The receptor's source is a human donor in good health. This rearrangement joins TRBV4-1 to TRBJ1-2; 8 bases align to TRBD1. Sample: non-Treg CD4+ T cells sorted from blood. DNA of the CDR3: TGCGCCAGCAGCCAAGGTAATATTGGTTCGACAGGGGACCAATATGGCTACACCTTC. Translating gives CASSQGNIGSTGDQYGYTF.